This TCR beta chain was obtained from a study of post-analysis software for immune sequencing data. As for the study in general: The disease courses covered relapsing-remitting, secondary progressive and progressive-relapsing multiple sclerosis. The study, taken as a whole, reports: Strong co-clustering by F measure was seen for same-batch samples. When compared against controls, multiple sclerosis patients showed significantly lower normalized Chao1 diversity. Five TRBV segments, TRBV5-6, TRBV5-1 and TRBV20-1 among them, were found more frequent in patients than controls.

This clonotype was seen a handful of times. Its antigen is unidentified. Researchers reported that TCR beta cDNA libraries carried unique molecular identifiers. The authors obtained approximately 540,000 cDNA molecules from around 1 to 9.1 million T cells. TCRdb reprocessed the PCR reads with MiXCR, giving one entry per CDR3 protein. Of about 680,000 distinct CDR3 sequences in the sample, more than 50% were seen once. This CDR3 contains 16 residues. Trimming took 1 base from V and 6 from J; bases not matched to a gene: 7. Germline V lookup: CDR1 SGHTA, CDR2 FQGNSA. Sequenced: blood. The chain uses TRBV7-2 and TRBJ2-1; 9 positions agree with TRBD1. This sequence originates from a girl aged 2-10 years with multiple sclerosis. The CDR3 is CASSLVPGTGFNEQFF. The CDR3 DNA reads TGTGCCAGCAGCTTAGTCCCTGGGACAGGGTTCAATGAGCAGTTCTTC.